The source of this TCR beta chain is a study of identical twins. Whole-study results and caveats: Abundant beta clonotypes from cord blood had fewer insertions, unlike memory repertoires, which showed none. Out-of-frame sharing of TCR alpha in monozygotic twins was underestimated by models.

Regarding this clonotype: The antigen is not known. Germline and junction disagree at one end, which may indicate a read error.

No donor was unhealthy or non-Caucasian. This CDR3 contains 14 residues. Using its own MiXCR run on the 5' RACE reads, TCRdb lists one record per CDR3 protein. The sample includes some 600,000 distinct CDR3 sequences, about 7.1% seen only once; the top ten take 1.6%. This same sample was also taken into another study, of yellow fever vaccine responses in identical twins.

The receptor comes from a woman aged 18 to 35 in good health. The chain has TRBV12-3 or TRBV12-4 and TRBJ2-5; TRBD2 matches at 7 bases. Sequencing used PBMCs. As DNA, the CDR3 is TGTGCCAGCAGGGCCCGGGGGGACCAAGAGACCCAGCACTTC. Encoded protein: CASRARGDQETQHF.